Below, 15 T cell receptor beta chains from the same sample are listed, as sequenced in a study of Graves' ophthalmopathy and Graves' hyperthyroidism. Amplification from RNA transcripts yielded the TCR beta CDR3 regions. A first-round RT-PCR used HTBI primers, followed by a second-round multiplex PCR. One entry per CDR3 protein results from TCRdb running MiXCR on the multiplex PCR reads. Seen here are over 500,000 distinct CDR3 sequences, approximately 22% observed once, and the top ten hold approximately 7%. Specimen: peripheral blood. The receptors originated from a woman aged 18-29 years with stable Graves' hyperthyroidism. Some clones in this sample may be carry-over from other donors' samples.

This clonotype was picked up a small number of times. The chain is built from TRBV2 and TRBJ1-2; the match to TRBD1 covers 7 bases. This CDR3 has 12 residues. The germline V gene has CDR1 SNHLY and CDR2 FYNNEI. V shed 10 bases, J shed 4 bases, and the junction held 6 bases outside the gene matches. The CDR3 DNA reads TGTGCCACCAGGGACAGTAGCTATGGCTACACCTTC. The encoded protein is CATRDSSYGYTF.

This clonotype was counted at least ten times. The V gene is TRBV12-5, the J gene TRBJ1-5; D is uncertain. Per the germline V gene, CDR1 is LGHNT and CDR2 is FRNRAP. This CDR3 is built from 13 residues. The V end was cut by 2 bases, the J end by 2 bases, with 4 bases between. In DNA form, the CDR3 reads TGTGCTAGTGGTTTGCCCGGCAATCAGCCCCAGCATTTT. Amino acids: CASGLPGNQPQHF.

The chain recombines TRBV12-3 or TRBV12-4 with TRBJ2-5, with D possibly matching TRBD2 (7 bases). This CDR3 comprises 15 residues. Trimming shortened V by 5 bases and J by 5 bases, and 18 bases separated the two germline ends. CDR3 DNA sequence: TGTGCCAGCAGTCAATCTAGCGGAGGGGGGGAGACCCAGTACTTC. It translates to CASSQSSGGGETQYF.

The sample holds many counts of this clonotype. V usage is TRBV7-9 and J usage is TRBJ1-3; a possible D gene is TRBD1 (5 bases). CDR3 length: 14 amino acids. The germline V gene has CDR1 SEHNR and CDR2 FQNEAQ (reference sequence). The germline V and J ends were trimmed by 5 bases and 3 bases, with 11 bases remaining between them. The chain's CDR3 is CASSPGTSGNTIYF. The DNA of the CDR3 is TGTGCCAGCAGCCCTGGGACCAGTGGAAACACCATATATTTT.

This chain links TRBV7-8 with TRBJ1-2; D unresolved. The CDR3 sequence is 12 residues long. The germline V gene encodes CDR1 SGHVS and CDR2 FQNEAQ. Trimming cost V 1 base and J 3 bases, with 3 bases left between them. The CDR3 sequence: CASSLVHYGYTF. The CDR3 nucleotides are TGTGCCAGCAGCTTAGTCCACTATGGCTACACCTTC. The variable domain in full, completed from reference TRBV7-8 and TRBJ1-2, reads GAGVSQSPRYKVAKRGQDVALRCDPISGHVSLFWYQQALGQGPEFLTYFQNEAQLDKSGLPSDRFFAERPEGSVSTLKIQRTQQEDSAVYLCASSLVHYGYTFGSGTRLTVV.

This clonotype was observed many times. The gene calls are TRBV2 and TRBJ1-2; a possible D gene is TRBD1 (5 bases). The CDR3 has 14 residues. Trimming cost V 4 bases and J 8 bases, with 17 bases left between them. Germline values: CDR1 SNHLY, CDR2 FYNNEI. The CDR3 reads CASSVDSAGMGYTF. CDR3 coding DNA: TGTGCCAGCAGTGTTGATTCGGCAGGGATGGGCTACACCTTC.

This clonotype was observed at least ten times. The chain carries TRBV29-1 and TRBJ2-7, with D perhaps given as TRBD1 or TRBD2 (5 bases each). The germline V and J ends were trimmed by 8 bases and 6 bases, with 20 bases remaining between them. The CDR3 runs 13 residues. Per the germline V gene, CDR1 is SQVTM and CDR2 is ANQGSEA. In DNA form, the CDR3 reads TGCAGCATGCGCAGGGAGCTCTCTACCGAGCAGTACTTC. This sequence encodes CSMRRELSTEQYF.

In its sample, this clonotype was seen many times. This chain joins TRBV6-1 and TRBJ1-6; no reliable D call. Per germline, CDR1 MNHNS and CDR2 SASEGT. The V gene lost 7 bases and the J gene lost 7 bases, with 14 bases spanning the gap. CDR3 length equals 14 residues. CDR3 sequence: CASTPGSGNSPLHF. Written as DNA, the CDR3 is TGTGCCAGCACCCCCGGGAGTGGGAATTCACCCCTCCACTTT.

In its sample, this clonotype was seen many times. V is TRBV28 and J is TRBJ1-2; D is uncertain. Germline loops: CDR1 MDHEN, CDR2 SYDVKM. The CDR3 length is 13 residues. V lost 6 bases and J 8 bases, leaving 16 bases between the germline ends. CDR3 in amino acids: CASSAGRQRGYTF. CDR3 nucleotides: TGTGCCAGCAGCGCCGGGAGGCAGAGGGGCTACACCTTC.

This clonotype has only a few counts. A single base separates this from a much larger clone, so it may be a read error. CDR3 coding DNA: TGTGCCACCAGCAGAGACCCCGGGCAGCAGGTGCGTTCACACCTCCACTTT. Translation gives CATSRDPGQQVRSHLHF. The rearrangement links TRBV15 to TRBJ1-6; D gene unclear. CDR1 LNHNV and CDR2 YYDKDF come from the germline V gene (reference sequence). The CDR3 extends over 17 amino acids.

The sample holds many counts of this clonotype. This chain links TRBV29-1 with TRBJ2-7, with no clear D. From germline, CDR1 is SQVTM and CDR2 ANQGSEA. V was clipped by 6 bases and J by 2 bases, with 8 bases between them. The CDR3 loop spans 11 amino acids. Here the CDR3 DNA reads TGCAGCGTCGTATGGGCCTACGAGCAGTACTTC. Translation gives CSVVWAYEQYF.

V and J are TRBV7-2 and TRBJ1-2; 7 bases match TRBD1. The CDR3 spans 12 residues. V dropped 0 bases and J dropped 11; count of bases not matched to a gene: 3. Germline V gene lookup returns CDR1 SGHTA and CDR2 FQGNSA. CDR3 region: CASSLAEGAYTF. For the CDR3, the DNA is TGTGCCAGCAGCTTAGCGGAGGGGGCTTACACCTTC.

This chain connects TRBV4-1 to TRBJ1-6, with unresolved D. V was shortened by 1 base and J by 6 bases, with 13 bases between the two germline ends. This CDR3 contains 16 residues. Germline V lookup: CDR1 MGHRA, CDR2 YSYEKL. CDR3 DNA: TGCGCCAGCAGCCAAGGGACGGAGAGACTTAATTCACCCCTCCACTTT. Translated: CASSQGTERLNSPLHF.

This clonotype has just a few counts. The chain couples TRBV5-1 to TRBJ2-4; D may be TRBD1 or TRBD2 (5 bases each). Trimming shortened V by 0 bases and J by 0 bases, and 13 bases separated the two germline ends. The CDR3 has 17 amino acids. Germline values: CDR1 SGHRS, CDR2 YFSETQ. The CDR3 spells CASSLGDGIIAKNIQYF. The CDR3 nucleotides are TGCGCCAGCAGCTTGGGGGACGGGATCATAGCCAAAAACATTCAGTACTTC.

The V call is TRBV5-1, the J call TRBJ2-5; 9 bases line up with TRBD1. This CDR3 has 15 amino acids. V lost 0 bases to trimming and J lost 5 bases; unmatched junction nucleotides: 5. Looked up from germline, CDR1 is SGHRS and CDR2 is YFSETQ. The CDR3 spells CASSLEQGAVETQYF. The CDR3 DNA reads as TGCGCCAGCAGCTTGGAACAGGGGGCGGTTGAGACCCAGTACTTC.